The following is a TCR beta chain sequence with its context. Its antigen is not identified. Generated by immunoSEQ multiplex PCR, the TCRdb table keeps only in-frame clones and is missing some. The data show 300,000 to 350,000 clones, roughly 85% seen once. This record belongs to a study of cytotoxic CD8 clonotypes in ibrutinib-treated CLL. Study findings and constraints: Rare overall, public clonotypes shrank or held steady under therapy. Clonality increased at ibrutinib response, then returned toward baseline at progression.

The authors obtained approximately 2.2 micrograms of genomic DNA from cryopreserved PBMCs for TCR beta libraries. CDR3 length: 16 residues. The chain combines TRBV21-1 with TRBJ2-1; the table calls TRBD2, which could not be checked here. TRBV21-1 is recorded as a pseudogene. The receptor's source is a human donor with chronic lymphocytic leukemia. The sequencing here drew on PBMCs, taken before ibrutinib treatment. For the CDR3, the DNA is TGTGCCAGCAGCAACAAAAAGGGAGTGTCCTACAATGAGCAGTTCTTC. This translates into CASSNKKGVSYNEQFF.